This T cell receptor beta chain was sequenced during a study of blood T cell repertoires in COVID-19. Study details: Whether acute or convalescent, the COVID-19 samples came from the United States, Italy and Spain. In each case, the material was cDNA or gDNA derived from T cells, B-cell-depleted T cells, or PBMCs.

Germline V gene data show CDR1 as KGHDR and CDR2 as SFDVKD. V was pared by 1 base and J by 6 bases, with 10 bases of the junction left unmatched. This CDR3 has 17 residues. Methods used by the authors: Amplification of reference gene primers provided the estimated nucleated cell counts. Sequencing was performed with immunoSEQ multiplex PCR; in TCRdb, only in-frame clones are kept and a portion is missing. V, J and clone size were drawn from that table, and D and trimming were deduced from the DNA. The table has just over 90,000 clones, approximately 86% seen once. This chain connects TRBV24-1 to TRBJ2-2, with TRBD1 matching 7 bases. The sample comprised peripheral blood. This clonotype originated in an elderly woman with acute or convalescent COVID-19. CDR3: CATSDLAVGGNPGELFF. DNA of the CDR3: TGTGCCACCAGTGATTTAGCCGTAGGGGGCAACCCCGGGGAGCTGTTTTTT.